This TCR beta chain emerged from a study of PD-1 blockade in mismatch repair-deficient tumors. Assay: immunoSEQ multiplex PCR; the TCRdb copy retains only in-frame clones and omits some. Of under 85,000 clones in the sample, approximately 78% were seen once. Mismatch repair deficiency was confirmed in all patients, by PCR or immunohistochemistry. The ends lost 9 bases at V and 2 bases at J; junction bases unmatched: 13. The germline V gene has CDR1 SNHLY and CDR2 FYNNEI. The CDR3 contains 16 residues. This clone occurred a few times. The TCR sequence derives from an adult with mismatch repair-deficient cancer. Sequenced material: peripheral blood, taken 2 weeks after starting pembrolizumab. The chain recombines TRBV2 with TRBJ2-7; 10 positions agree with TRBD1. Written as DNA, the CDR3 is TGTGCCAGGGGGACAGGGGCTTTACGAATAACCTACGAGCAGTACTTC. It specifies CARGTGALRITYEQYF. The full variable domain, rest sourced from reference TRBV2 and TRBJ2-7, is EPEVTQTPSHQVTQMGQEVILRCVPISNHLYFYWYRQILGQKVEFLVSFYNNEISEKSEIFDDQFSVERPDGSNFTLKIRSTKLEDSAMYFCARGTGALRITYEQYFGPGTRLTVT.